This is a list of T cell receptor beta chains from one sample in a study of T cell responses to AZD1222 COVID-19 vaccine. Measured with immunoSEQ multiplex PCR; TCRdb has only the in-frame clones, and not every one. The sample lists 130,000 to 150,000 clones; roughly 90% were seen once. Here the sequenced sample was peripheral blood, taken on day 0 of AZD1222 vaccination. The source of these receptors is an adult in good health. The CDR3 runs from the conserved cysteine through the conserved F or W. The order of the fields is CDR3 DNA, CDR3 protein, V gene, J gene, clone size, D gene. D genes are given only for firm matches. Size is omitted from some rows. Given values are once, few, many or a class for expanded clones.

CDR3 DNA: TGCGCCAGCAGCTTGCACGTGAACACCGGGGAGCTGTTTTTT; CDR3 protein: CASSLHVNTGELFF; V gene: TRBV4-1; J gene: TRBJ2-2; clone size: -; D gene: -
CDR3 DNA: TGCAGTGCTCGGGACGTCCCCGGGGAGTTCTTC; CDR3 protein: CSARDVPGEFF; V gene: TRBV20-1; J gene: TRBJ2-1; clone size: -; D gene: -
CDR3 DNA: TGTGCCAGCTCACCGACCGAAAAGGAGACCCAGTACTTC; CDR3 protein: CASSPTEKETQYF; V gene: TRBV18; J gene: TRBJ2-5; clone size: -; D gene: -
CDR3 DNA: TGTGCCAGCAGCCTTAAGCAGCAACCATCGGAGACCCAGTACTTC; CDR3 protein: CASSLKQQPSETQYF; V gene: TRBV5-4; J gene: TRBJ2-5; clone size: -; D gene: -
CDR3 DNA: TGTGCCAGCAGCCCCGGAGGGTTCGAGCAGTACTTC; CDR3 protein: CASSPGGFEQYF; V gene: TRBV7-9; J gene: TRBJ2-7; clone size: -; D gene: -
CDR3 DNA: TGTGCCAGCAGCGACGGGACAGTCCGAGAGACCCAGTACTTC; CDR3 protein: CASSDGTVRETQYF; V gene: TRBV5-6; J gene: TRBJ2-5; clone size: -; D gene: TRBD1
CDR3 DNA: TGTGCCAGCAGTCCCGAACGAGGTATGGGTGTGGAAGGCCACGAGCAGTACTTC; CDR3 protein: CASSPERGMGVEGHEQYF; V gene: TRBV27; J gene: TRBJ2-7; clone size: -; D gene: -
CDR3 DNA: TGTGCCACCGCGGCCCGGACACTGGGGGATCAGCCCCAGCATTTT; CDR3 protein: CATAARTLGDQPQHF; V gene: TRBV6-5; J gene: TRBJ1-5; clone size: -; D gene: -
CDR3 DNA: TGTGCCAGCAGCCAAGGGGGGGAGACTAGGGTAGGGAATGAGCAGTTCTTC; CDR3 protein: CASSQGGETRVGNEQFF; V gene: TRBV14; J gene: TRBJ2-1; clone size: -; D gene: -
CDR3 DNA: TGCGCCAGCAGCCAAGTAGGGGCTCCGCGGGGCTACACCTTC; CDR3 protein: CASSQVGAPRGYTF; V gene: TRBV4-1; J gene: TRBJ1-2; clone size: -; D gene: -
CDR3 DNA: TGTGCCACCAGCAGAGATCGGAGTAGCGGGGGCGGGAGGCCCCAGCATTTT; CDR3 protein: CATSRDRSSGGGRPQHF; V gene: TRBV15; J gene: TRBJ1-5; clone size: -; D gene: -
CDR3 DNA: TGCGCCAGCAGGAAGCGGGAGGATTCGTACAATGAGCAGTTCTTC; CDR3 protein: CASRKREDSYNEQFF; V gene: TRBV5-1; J gene: TRBJ2-1; clone size: -; D gene: TRBD2
CDR3 DNA: TGTGCCAGCAGCAACGATTGGGAAGGGGATGGAAACACCATATATTTT; CDR3 protein: CASSNDWEGDGNTIYF; V gene: TRBV21-1; J gene: TRBJ1-3; clone size: -; D gene: -
CDR3 DNA: TGTGCCAGCAGCCAAGAAGGTGGCGGGCGTAGCAATCAGCCCCAGCATTTT; CDR3 protein: CASSQEGGGRSNQPQHF; V gene: TRBV3-1/TRBV3-2; J gene: TRBJ1-5; clone size: -; D gene: -
CDR3 DNA: TGTGCCAGCTCCCCTTTACGGGACAGGGGGAACTATGGCTACACCTTC; CDR3 protein: CASSPLRDRGNYGYTF; V gene: TRBV18; J gene: TRBJ1-2; clone size: -; D gene: TRBD1
CDR3 DNA: TGTGCCAGCAGTTACGGGGGAACGAACACTGAAGCTTTCTTT; CDR3 protein: CASSYGGTNTEAFF; V gene: TRBV6-5; J gene: TRBJ1-1; clone size: -; D gene: -
CDR3 DNA: TGTGCCAGCACCAAGAGGGGGGATTGGGCCGAGCAGTACTTC; CDR3 protein: CASTKRGDWAEQYF; V gene: TRBV6-5; J gene: TRBJ2-7; clone size: -; D gene: -
CDR3 DNA: TGTGCCAGCAGGTTAGCGGGGGAATCCTACGAGCAGTACTTC; CDR3 protein: CASRLAGESYEQYF; V gene: TRBV6-6; J gene: TRBJ2-7; clone size: -; D gene: TRBD2
CDR3 DNA: TGCGCCAGCAGCCAAGACCTAGCGGGAGCAGGTGGGGCCAACGTCCTGACTTTC; CDR3 protein: CASSQDLAGAGGANVLTF; V gene: TRBV4-1; J gene: TRBJ2-6; clone size: -; D gene: TRBD2
CDR3 DNA: TGTGCCAGCAGCCAAACTAGCGGGAGAGAGACCCAGTACTTC; CDR3 protein: CASSQTSGRETQYF; V gene: TRBV6-5; J gene: TRBJ2-5; clone size: -; D gene: TRBD2
CDR3 DNA: TGTGCCACCAGCCCGGGACAGGGGGCCGGTCAGCCCCAGCATTTT; CDR3 protein: CATSPGQGAGQPQHF; V gene: TRBV24-1; J gene: TRBJ1-5; clone size: -; D gene: TRBD1
CDR3 DNA: TGCGCCAGCAGCTTAGGGTTGGACTATGGCTACACCTTC; CDR3 protein: CASSLGLDYGYTF; V gene: TRBV5-1; J gene: TRBJ1-2; clone size: -; D gene: -
CDR3 DNA: TGTGCCAGTAGCAGTAGCGGGACCTTCTACGAGCAGTACTTC; CDR3 protein: CASSSSGTFYEQYF; V gene: TRBV19; J gene: TRBJ2-7; clone size: -; D gene: TRBD2
CDR3 DNA: TGCGCCAGCAGCCAAGATCAATCCCGTGCGGGTCTCTCCTACGAGCAGTACTTC; CDR3 protein: CASSQDQSRAGLSYEQYF; V gene: TRBV4-3; J gene: TRBJ2-7; clone size: -; D gene: -
CDR3 DNA: TGTGCCAGTAGTATGGGGACAGGGAACACTGAAGCTTTCTTT; CDR3 protein: CASSMGTGNTEAFF; V gene: TRBV19; J gene: TRBJ1-1; clone size: once; D gene: TRBD1
CDR3 DNA: TGTGCCAGCAGTTCATTTTCTCAGCCCCAGCATTTT; CDR3 protein: CASSSFSQPQHF; V gene: TRBV12-3/TRBV12-4; J gene: TRBJ1-5; clone size: -; D gene: -
CDR3 DNA: TGTGCCAGCAGTTTTAATGTTGGGAGCAATCAGCCCCAGCATTTT; CDR3 protein: CASSFNVGSNQPQHF; V gene: TRBV7-2; J gene: TRBJ1-5; clone size: -; D gene: -
CDR3 DNA: TGTGCCAGCAGCTTAGTCTCCCAGGGTGGCCACGAGCAGTACTTC; CDR3 protein: CASSLVSQGGHEQYF; V gene: TRBV13; J gene: TRBJ2-7; clone size: few; D gene: -
CDR3 DNA: TGTGCCAGCAGCTTAGGTAATGGTGAGCAGTTCTTC; CDR3 protein: CASSLGNGEQFF; V gene: TRBV7-9; J gene: TRBJ2-1; clone size: few; D gene: -
CDR3 DNA: TGCGCCAGCAGTGAGCTAGCGGAAATACAAGAGACCCAGTACTTC; CDR3 protein: CASSELAEIQETQYF; V gene: TRBV10-1; J gene: TRBJ2-5; clone size: -; D gene: TRBD2
CDR3 DNA: TGTGCCAGTAGTCAATTAACAGGGTCCCAAGAGACCCAGTACTTC; CDR3 protein: CASSQLTGSQETQYF; V gene: TRBV19; J gene: TRBJ2-5; clone size: once; D gene: -
CDR3 DNA: TGTGCCAGCAGCCAATTGGGGTATGGCTACACCTTC; CDR3 protein: CASSQLGYGYTF; V gene: TRBV14; J gene: TRBJ1-2; clone size: -; D gene: -
CDR3 DNA: TGTGCCAGCAGCTTGGCTAGCGGCTACGAGCAGTACTTC; CDR3 protein: CASSLASGYEQYF; V gene: TRBV5-6; J gene: TRBJ2-7; clone size: -; D gene: TRBD2
CDR3 DNA: TGTGCCAGCAGTTACGACAGGGACTATGGCTACACCTTC; CDR3 protein: CASSYDRDYGYTF; V gene: TRBV6-5; J gene: TRBJ1-2; clone size: -; D gene: TRBD1
CDR3 DNA: TGTGCCACCAGGGACATGAACACTGAAGCTTTCTTT; CDR3 protein: CATRDMNTEAFF; V gene: TRBV19; J gene: TRBJ1-1; clone size: -; D gene: -
CDR3 DNA: TGTGCCAGCACCCAAACGACAGGGATTGGCCCTGAAGCTTTCTTT; CDR3 protein: CASTQTTGIGPEAFF; V gene: TRBV28; J gene: TRBJ1-1; clone size: -; D gene: TRBD1
CDR3 DNA: TGCAGCGCCGGACTGGCGGATACGCAGTATTTT; CDR3 protein: CSAGLADTQYF; V gene: TRBV29-1; J gene: TRBJ2-3; clone size: -; D gene: -
CDR3 DNA: TGTGCCAGCAGCGCACCGGGACTAGCGGGAGAGACCCAGTACTTC; CDR3 protein: CASSAPGLAGETQYF; V gene: TRBV7-6; J gene: TRBJ2-5; clone size: once; D gene: TRBD2
CDR3 DNA: TGTGCCAGCAGCCCCCCAGGGTTGAGGGAAAAACTGTTTTTT; CDR3 protein: CASSPPGLREKLFF; V gene: TRBV7-2; J gene: TRBJ1-4; clone size: -; D gene: -
CDR3 DNA: TGTGCCAGCAGCCGTGGACTAGCGGGCGCTGGGGCCAACGTCCTGACTTTC; CDR3 protein: CASSRGLAGAGANVLTF; V gene: TRBV14; J gene: TRBJ2-6; clone size: -; D gene: TRBD2
CDR3 DNA: TGTGCCAGCGGGGGCATGGATGATTCACCCCTCCACTTT; CDR3 protein: CASGGMDDSPLHF; V gene: TRBV28; J gene: TRBJ1-6; clone size: once; D gene: -
CDR3 DNA: TGTGCCAGCAGCTTAACCCAGGGCGAAGCTTTCTTT; CDR3 protein: CASSLTQGEAFF; V gene: TRBV7-2; J gene: TRBJ1-1; clone size: -; D gene: -
CDR3 DNA: TGTGCCAGCAGCCCCACGGGACAGGGGAGCTCTGGAAACACCATATATTTT; CDR3 protein: CASSPTGQGSSGNTIYF; V gene: TRBV27; J gene: TRBJ1-3; clone size: -; D gene: TRBD1
CDR3 DNA: TGTGCCAGCAGCTTACCTGGGGTAGGAGGCTATGGCTACACCTTC; CDR3 protein: CASSLPGVGGYGYTF; V gene: TRBV5-6; J gene: TRBJ1-2; clone size: once; D gene: -
CDR3 DNA: TGTGCCAGTAGTCCCCGGGCCGAGCAGTTCTTC; CDR3 protein: CASSPRAEQFF; V gene: TRBV19; J gene: TRBJ2-1; clone size: once; D gene: -
CDR3 DNA: TGTGCCAGCAGCTACCTGGTCGCAGCAGATACGCAGTATTTT; CDR3 protein: CASSYLVAADTQYF; V gene: TRBV7-8; J gene: TRBJ2-3; clone size: -; D gene: -
CDR3 DNA: TGTGCCAGCAGTTATAGGGATGAGCAGTTCTTC; CDR3 protein: CASSYRDEQFF; V gene: TRBV27; J gene: TRBJ2-1; clone size: -; D gene: -
CDR3 DNA: TGTGCCAGCTCACCGACAGGGAACACTGAAGCTTTCTTT; CDR3 protein: CASSPTGNTEAFF; V gene: TRBV18; J gene: TRBJ1-1; clone size: few; D gene: -
CDR3 DNA: TGTGCCAGCAGTTTCGCAGGCCTTCCACGGCCATCCTACGAGCAGTACTTC; CDR3 protein: CASSFAGLPRPSYEQYF; V gene: TRBV27; J gene: TRBJ2-7; clone size: -; D gene: -
CDR3 DNA: TGCGCCAGCAGCTTGGCCGGGCGGTGGGTTGGGGCCCAGTACTTC; CDR3 protein: CASSLAGRWVGAQYF; V gene: TRBV5-1; J gene: TRBJ2-5; clone size: few; D gene: -
CDR3 DNA: TGTGCCAGCAGTGAAGGGATGGGCGGGTCCCTGGAGACCCAGTACTTC; CDR3 protein: CASSEGMGGSLETQYF; V gene: TRBV6-1; J gene: TRBJ2-5; clone size: -; D gene: -
CDR3 DNA: TGTGCCAGCAGCTTAGGGCCGGGACTAGCGGGGGTCTACAATGAGCAGTTCTTC; CDR3 protein: CASSLGPGLAGVYNEQFF; V gene: TRBV7-7; J gene: TRBJ2-1; clone size: -; D gene: TRBD2